The T cell receptor (beta chain) under discussion was sequenced for a study of T cell repertoires in cytomegalovirus infection. Study background: From public TCR beta signatures came an indication of both CMV infection and matching HLA type.

TCRdb independently ran MiXCR on the reads; one entry per CDR3 protein. The table lists 300,000 to 400,000 distinct CDR3 sequences, roughly 20% of them singletons, with around 10% in the top ten. V lost 4 bases, J lost 7 bases, and 3 bases stayed unmatched. Germline V gene sequence: CDR1 SGHTA, CDR2 FQGNSA. The CDR3 is made up of 13 amino acids. Notes on the study in general: The study found HLA-C-restricted CMV-specific TCR beta clonotypes dominating the ex vivo response. Identification of carriers of CMV plus the relevant HLA was achieved through cumulative public TCR beta family frequency.

This clonotype was observed many times. Its antigen is currently unknown. The sequencing input was PBMCs. This chain connects TRBV7-2 to TRBJ2-1; 8 nucleotides line up with TRBD1. The TCR comes from a human donor in good health (CMV status not recorded). Some clones in this sample may be carry-over from other donors' samples. In nucleotides, the CDR3 is TGTGCCAGCAGCTGGGACAGGAGAAATGAGCAGTTCTTC. It specifies CASSWDRRNEQFF.